This T cell receptor (beta chain) was captured by sequencing in a study of Graves' ophthalmopathy and Graves' hyperthyroidism. On this clonotype itself: The antigen remains unidentified. Since a much larger clone is just one base distant, this may be a read error.

The sequenced template was RNA, covering the TCR beta CDR3 region. First-round RT-PCR employed HTBI primers, with a second-round multiplex PCR after it. TCRdb redid the calling of the multiplex PCR reads with MiXCR, one entry per CDR3 protein. This table holds more than 550,000 distinct CDR3 sequences, roughly 41% found once. Other autoimmune disease, uncontrolled infection, pregnancy and lactation led to exclusion. The evidence that diagnosis relied on was clinical symptoms, serum thyroxine, TRAb, thyroid ultrasound and orbital computed tomography. Study-wide results and caveats: With a specificity of roughly 72% and a sensitivity of approximately 68%, the model predicted ophthalmopathy progression.

CDR3 length: 15 residues. Germline CDR1 SGHTA, CDR2 FQGTGA. The sample consisted of peripheral blood. The chain uses TRBV7-3 and TRBJ2-2, with 8 bases that match TRBD1. The sequence came from an adult man with Graves' ophthalmopathy. In DNA form, the CDR3 reads TGTGCCAACAGCTCACGACAGGGGTACACCGGGGAGCTGTTTTTT. This codes for CANSSRQGYTGELFF.